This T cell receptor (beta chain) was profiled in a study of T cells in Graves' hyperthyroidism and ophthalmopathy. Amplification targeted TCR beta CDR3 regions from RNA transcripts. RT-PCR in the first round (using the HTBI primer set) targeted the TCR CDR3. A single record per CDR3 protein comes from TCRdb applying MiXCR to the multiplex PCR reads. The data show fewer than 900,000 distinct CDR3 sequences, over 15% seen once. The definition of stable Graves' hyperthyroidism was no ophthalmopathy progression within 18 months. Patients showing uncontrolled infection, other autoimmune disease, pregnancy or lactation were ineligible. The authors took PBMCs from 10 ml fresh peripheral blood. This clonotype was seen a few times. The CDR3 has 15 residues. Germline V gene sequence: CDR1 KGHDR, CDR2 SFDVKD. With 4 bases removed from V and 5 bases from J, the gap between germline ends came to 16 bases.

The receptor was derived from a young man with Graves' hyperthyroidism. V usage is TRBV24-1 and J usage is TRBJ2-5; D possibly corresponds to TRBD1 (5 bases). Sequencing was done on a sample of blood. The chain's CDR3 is CATSEGTGYVETQYF. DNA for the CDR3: TGTGCCACCAGTGAGGGAACAGGTTACGTCGAGACCCAGTACTTC.